This T cell receptor beta chain was identified in a study of T cell responses to AZD1222 COVID-19 vaccine. The study, taken as a whole, reports: The span of vaccine-associated CD4 TCRs extended across spike, with dominance at 160-218 and 743-854.

Germline assignment: CDR1 KGHSH and CDR2 LQKENI. The CDR3 spans 15 residues. V was shortened by 1 base and J by 1 base, with 10 bases between the two germline ends. As concerns this clone: Its target is not known.

The protocol was immunoSEQ multiplex PCR, while the TCRdb copy is restricted to in-frame clones and leaves out a portion. The sample holds 110,000 to 150,000 clones; about nine tenths are singletons and the top ten take 1.7%. The material sequenced was peripheral blood, taken on day 0 of AZD1222 vaccination. The source of this sequence is an adult in good health. J is TRBJ1-1 and V is TRBV18, with unresolved D. The CDR3 loop reads CASSPLGPGNTEAFF. CDR3 DNA sequence: TGTGCCAGCTCACCACTTGGGCCAGGGAACACTGAAGCTTTCTTT.